Shown below are 28 T cell receptor beta chains from a single sample sequenced in a study of PD-L1 blockade in urothelial cancer. Here immunoSEQ multiplex PCR was the method, and the copy in TCRdb shows in-frame clones only, minus some. This table has roughly 87,000 clones, 75% to 90% appearing once. The source material was PBMCs, sampled around atezolizumab (anti-PD-L1) treatment. The receptor set was obtained from a woman in her 70s with urothelial cancer.

This clone was counted a few times. This rearrangement joins TRBV7-6 to TRBJ2-7; tentatively, D is TRBD2 (6 bases). This CDR3 has 13 amino acids. Trimming pared 5 bases from V and 6 bases from J, leaving 14 bases between. CDR1 SGHVS and CDR2 FNYEAQ come from the germline V gene. The CDR3 is CASSSQKRAEQYF. The DNA of the CDR3 is TGTGCCAGCAGCAGTCAAAAGCGGGCCGAGCAGTACTTC.

This sequence joins TRBV19 and TRBJ2-5, with a possible D match to TRBD2 (5 bases). There are 15 residues in the CDR3. V dropped 7 bases and J dropped 3 bases, with 18 bases sitting between them. The germline CDR1 and CDR2 sequences are LNHDA and SQIVND (reference sequence). The CDR3 bases are TGTGCCAGTACCCCCGGGAAAAATTATGAAGAGACCCAGTACTTC. Protein sequence: CASTPGKNYEETQYF. The full variable domain, its missing parts supplied by reference TRBV19 and TRBJ2-5, is DGGITQSPKYLFRKEGQNVTLSCEQNLNHDAMYWYRQDPGQGLRLIYYSQIVNDFQKGDIAEGYSVSREKKESFPLTVTSAQKNPTAFYLCASTPGKNYEETQYFGPGTRLLVL.

This sequence joins TRBV5-1 and TRBJ1-2; a possible D gene is TRBD1 (5 bases). The CDR3 covers 15 residues. Trimming shortened V by 0 bases and J by 3 bases, and 12 bases separated the two germline ends. Per germline, CDR1 SGHRS and CDR2 YFSETQ. The chain's CDR3 is CASSLDSQGYYGYTF. Written as DNA, the CDR3 is TGCGCCAGCAGCTTGGATAGCCAGGGCTACTATGGCTACACCTTC. Based on the CDR3 plus reference TRBV5-1 and TRBJ1-2, the full variable domain is KAGVTQTPRYLIKTRGQQVTLSCSPISGHRSVSWYQQTPGQGLQFLFEYFSETQRNKGNFPGRFSGRQFSNSRSEMNVSTLELGDSALYLCASSLDSQGYYGYTFGSGTRLTVV.

This rearrangement joins TRBV18 to TRBJ1-2, with D perhaps TRBD1 (5 bases). V was pared by 3 bases and J by 3 bases, with 8 bases between. The CDR3 runs 13 residues. The germline gives CDR1 KGHSH, CDR2 LQKENI. CDR3 region: CASSPSGYYGYTF. CDR3 nucleotides: TGTGCCAGCTCACCGTCAGGGTACTATGGCTACACCTTC. The full variable domain, its missing parts supplied by reference TRBV18 and TRBJ1-2, is NAGVMQNPRHLVRRRGQEARLRCSPMKGHSHVYWYRQLPEEGLKFMVYLQKENIIDESGMPKERFSAEFPKEGPSILRIQQVVRGDSAAYFCASSPSGYYGYTFGSGTRLTVV.

The chain carries TRBV4-2 and TRBJ2-2, with D possibly TRBD2 on 6 matching bases. V lost 0 bases and J lost 0, with 11 bases in between. Germline CDR1 LGHNA, CDR2 YNFKEQ. The CDR3 runs to 17 residues. The CDR3 is CASSQDLEGANTGELFF. In DNA, the CDR3 is TGTGCCAGCAGCCAAGATTTGGAGGGCGCGAACACCGGGGAGCTGTTTTTT.

The chain couples TRBV28 to TRBJ2-7; D is unclear. The germline V and J ends were trimmed by 5 bases and 4 bases, with 6 bases remaining between them. Per germline, CDR1 MDHEN and CDR2 SYDVKM. This CDR3 spans 11 amino acids. In DNA form, the CDR3 reads TGTGCCAGCAGTATTAGTTACGAGCAGTACTTC. Its protein product is CASSISYEQYF.

This clone was seen only once. Other DNA sequences within the sample encode an identical CDR3. The chain has TRBV2 and TRBJ1-1; a weak D match, TRBD1 (5 bases). The CDR3 runs 14 residues. From germline, CDR1 is SNHLY and CDR2 FYNNEI. The V and J ends lost 2 bases and 0 bases respectively, with 7 bases between them. CDR3 protein: CASSEQGVNTEAFF. The CDR3, as DNA: TGTGCCAGCAGTGAACAGGGCGTGAACACTGAAGCTTTCTTT.

The chain combines TRBV19 with TRBJ2-7; TRBD2 might be the D (6 bases). The germline V and J ends were trimmed by 6 bases and 3 bases, with 12 bases remaining between them. CDR1 is LNHDA and CDR2 is SQIVND in the germline V gene (reference sequence). The CDR3 spans 13 residues. CDR3 sequence reads: CASSPGVGYEQYF. CDR3 DNA: TGTGCCAGTAGCCCGGGAGTAGGCTACGAGCAGTACTTC.

The rearrangement links TRBV30 to TRBJ2-3; 14 bases are a match to TRBD2. This CDR3 spans 19 amino acids. CDR1 is GTSNPN, CDR2 SVGIG, per germline (reference sequence). V was clipped by 1 base and J by 2 bases; unmatched bases: 11. The CDR3 nucleotides are TGTGCCTGGAGTGGGTGGGGACTAGCGGGGGAGGGCCCCACAGATACGCAGTATTTT. Translation: CAWSGWGLAGEGPTDTQYF.

The chain employs TRBV5-4 and TRBJ2-2; D is unclear. V lost 2 bases, J lost 3 bases, and 5 bases lay in between. This CDR3 comprises 13 residues. The germline V gene encodes CDR1 SGHNT and CDR2 YYREEE (reference sequence). This CDR3 is CASSFRDTGELFF. CDR3 coding DNA: TGTGCCAGCAGCTTTAGAGACACCGGGGAGCTGTTTTTT.

This clone showed up just once. V usage is TRBV11-1 and J usage is TRBJ2-3, with D unresolved. The CDR3 extends over 14 amino acids. The V end lost 2 bases, the J end lost 1 base, and 7 bases lay between the germline ends. Germline CDR1 reads SGHAT; CDR2 reads FQDESV (reference sequence). This CDR3 is CASSLSPGTDTQYF. CDR3 DNA: TGTGCCAGCAGCTTATCCCCGGGCACAGATACGCAGTATTTT.

Here the CDR3 reads CALKPGAGNTIYF. CDR3 sequence (DNA): TGTGCCCTTAAGCCCGGGGCTGGAAACACCATATATTTT. The gene calls are TRBV30 and TRBJ1-3; D gene uncertain. Germline V gives CDR1 GTSNPN, CDR2 SVGIG (reference sequence). V was pared by 8 bases and J by 2 bases, with 13 bases between. CDR3 length: 13 residues.

This clone occurred once. The rearrangement links TRBV7-3 to TRBJ1-1; D unclear. The CDR3 has 14 amino acids. CDR1 SGHTA and CDR2 FQGTGA come from the germline V gene. The ends were cut back, 3 bases at V and 1 base at J, with 9 bases in the middle. CDR3 DNA: TGTGCCAGCAGCTTTGGTGGTAGGAACACTGAAGCTTTCTTT. Its protein is CASSFGGRNTEAFF.

The gene calls are TRBV4-1 and TRBJ2-7; TRBD1 matches 7 bases. Per the germline V gene, CDR1 is MGHRA and CDR2 is YSYEKL. CDR3 length: 15 amino acids. V trimming: 0 bases; J trimming: 2 bases; junction bases outside the gene matches: 4. The CDR3 coding sequence is TGCGCCAGCAGCCAAGATCGGGGACAGCCCTACGAGCAGTACTTC. Translating gives CASSQDRGQPYEQYF.

This clone occurred a few times. The chain combines TRBV6-1 with TRBJ2-2; 9 bases are a match to TRBD1. Losses at the gene ends were 6 bases for V and 6 bases for J; bases not matched to a gene: 5. CDR3 length equals 14 residues. From germline, CDR1 is MNHNS and CDR2 SASEGT. In DNA form, the CDR3 reads TGTGCCAGCAGGGACAGGGGTGGGGCCGGGGAGCTGTTTTTT. Its translation: CASRDRGGAGELFF.

Written as DNA, the CDR3 is TGTGCCAGCAGCCAAAGACTAGCGGCTAGCACAGATACGCAGTATTTT. As protein: CASSQRLAASTDTQYF. The genes are TRBV13 and TRBJ2-3, with 9 bases fitting TRBD2. This CDR3 contains 16 residues. After removal of 5 bases from V and 0 bases from J, the junction contained 6 bases not matched to a gene. Germline V gene data show CDR1 as PRHDT and CDR2 as FYEKMQ (reference sequence).

The chain joins TRBV5-4 to TRBJ1-4; 7 bases fit TRBD1. CDR1 is SGHNT, CDR2 YYREEE, per germline (reference sequence). V lost 5 bases, J lost 7 bases, and 5 bases stayed unmatched. The CDR3 is made up of 13 amino acids. CDR3 DNA sequence: TGTGCCAGCAGGGAGGGGGCCGGTGAAAAACTGTTTTTT. Translation gives CASREGAGEKLFF.

The rearrangement joins TRBV6-6 to TRBJ1-4; possible D gene TRBD1, 6 bases. Trimming pared 8 bases from V and 5 bases from J, leaving 12 bases between. The germline V gene encodes CDR1 MNHNY and CDR2 SVGAGI (reference sequence). The CDR3 sequence is 13 residues long. The CDR3 coding sequence is TGTGCCAGCGATCTGACAGGAAATGAAAAACTGTTTTTT. It yields the protein CASDLTGNEKLFF.

The V call is TRBV4-1, the J call TRBJ2-2; perhaps TRBD2 as D (5 bases). The CDR3 has 15 residues. V dropped 0 bases and J dropped 6 bases, with 11 bases sitting between them. Germline V lookup: CDR1 MGHRA, CDR2 YSYEKL. The chain's CDR3 is CASSQDQGAAGELFF. CDR3 DNA: TGCGCCAGCAGCCAAGATCAAGGAGCGGCCGGGGAGCTGTTTTTT.

The chain couples TRBV19 to TRBJ1-5; 10 bases are shared with TRBD1. Germline V CDR1 and CDR2: LNHDA, SQIVND (reference sequence). The CDR3 totals 14 residues. The J segment lost 4 bases and the V segment lost 5 bases, leaving 2 bases of the junction unmatched. CDR3 residues: CASSGTGANQPQHF. The DNA for the CDR3 is TGTGCCAGTAGTGGGACAGGGGCTAATCAGCCCCAGCATTTT.

This chain links TRBV15 with TRBJ2-7; weak D call: TRBD2 (5 bases). CDR3 length equals 11 residues. Per the germline V gene, CDR1 is LNHNV and CDR2 is YYDKDF (reference sequence). The ends were cut back, 8 bases at V and 5 bases at J, with 10 bases in the middle. The CDR3 loop reads CATAEGDEQYF. In DNA form, the CDR3 reads TGTGCCACCGCTGAGGGCGACGAGCAGTACTTC.

The chain is built from TRBV4-1 and TRBJ1-5; 8 bases line up with TRBD1. CDR3 size: 18 residues. In germline, CDR1 is MGHRA, CDR2 YSYEKL. The J segment lost 7 bases and the V segment lost 2 bases, leaving 16 bases of the junction unmatched. CDR3 in DNA: TGCGCCAGCAGCCAACCCTTAGCAGGGGGCCCAGGGAGGCAGCCCCAGCATTTT. Its translation is CASSQPLAGGPGRQPQHF.

This chain joins TRBV30 and TRBJ1-5; no reliable D call. Germline V CDR1 and CDR2: GTSNPN, SVGIG (reference sequence). CDR3 length: 15 amino acids. The V gene lost 0 bases and the J gene lost 6 bases, with 15 bases spanning the gap. CDR3 DNA: TGTGCCTGGAGTGTATTAGGGAGAGTGGGTCAGCCCCAGCATTTT. Encoded protein: CAWSVLGRVGQPQHF.

The chain is built from TRBV6-5 and TRBJ2-1; 7 bases match TRBD2. Unmatched junction bases numbered 5, after V lost 10 bases and J lost 5 bases. Germline lookup yields CDR1 MNHEY and CDR2 SVGAGI. The length of the CDR3 is 12 residues. Here the CDR3 reads CATGLVNNEQFF. CDR3 nucleotide sequence: TGTGCCACCGGACTAGTGAACAATGAGCAGTTCTTC.

The chain employs TRBV30 and TRBJ1-5; D unresolved. The V gene's germline CDR1 is GTSNPN and CDR2 SVGIG (reference sequence). There are 10 residues in the CDR3. V was clipped by 8 bases and J by 7 bases, with 9 bases between them. The CDR3 protein is CAGPGQPQHF. CDR3 nucleotide sequence: TGTGCCGGGCCGGGGCAGCCCCAGCATTTT.

The CDR3 nucleotides read TGTGCCATCAGTCCCCGGGACAGGGGAGACAATGAGCAGTTCTTC. This codes for CAISPRDRGDNEQFF. The chain employs TRBV10-3 and TRBJ2-1, with 10 positions matching TRBD1. This CDR3 contains 15 residues. CDR1 is ENHRY, CDR2 SYGVKD, per germline. The J segment lost 5 bases and the V segment lost 5 bases, leaving 6 bases of the junction unmatched.

V usage is TRBV6-5 and J usage is TRBJ2-7; 10 bases fit TRBD1. The CDR3 spans 14 residues. CDR1 is MNHEY and CDR2 is SVGAGI in the germline V gene. V lost 3 bases, J lost 5 bases, and 4 bases stayed unmatched. The DNA of the CDR3 is TGTGCCAGCAGTTATTTCGGGACAGGGGACGAGCAGTACTTC. It specifies CASSYFGTGDEQYF.

The chain combines TRBV27 with TRBJ2-5; TRBD2 agrees at 11 bases. J lost 4 bases, V lost 5 bases, and 24 bases had no gene match. This CDR3 is 21 amino acids long. Germline V gives CDR1 MNHEY, CDR2 SMNVEV (reference sequence). DNA of the CDR3: TGTGCCAGCAGTCCTCTATTATTCCCGGGACTAGCGGAGGGAAGGCGAGAGACCCAGTACTTC. Protein product: CASSPLLFPGLAEGRRETQYF.